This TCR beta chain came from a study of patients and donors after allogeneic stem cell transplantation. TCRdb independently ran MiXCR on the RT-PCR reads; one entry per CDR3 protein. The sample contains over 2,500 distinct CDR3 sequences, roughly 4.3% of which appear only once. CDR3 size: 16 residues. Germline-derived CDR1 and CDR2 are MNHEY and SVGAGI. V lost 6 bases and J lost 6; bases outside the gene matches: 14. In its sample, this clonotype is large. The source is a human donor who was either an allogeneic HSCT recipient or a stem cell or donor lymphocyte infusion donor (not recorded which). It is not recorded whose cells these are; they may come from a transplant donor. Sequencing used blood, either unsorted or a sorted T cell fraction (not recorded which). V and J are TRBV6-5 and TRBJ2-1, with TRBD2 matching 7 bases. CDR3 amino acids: CASRSPPGLGVNEQFF. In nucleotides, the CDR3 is TGTGCCAGCAGGTCCCCCCCCGGACTAGGAGTCAATGAGCAGTTCTTC.